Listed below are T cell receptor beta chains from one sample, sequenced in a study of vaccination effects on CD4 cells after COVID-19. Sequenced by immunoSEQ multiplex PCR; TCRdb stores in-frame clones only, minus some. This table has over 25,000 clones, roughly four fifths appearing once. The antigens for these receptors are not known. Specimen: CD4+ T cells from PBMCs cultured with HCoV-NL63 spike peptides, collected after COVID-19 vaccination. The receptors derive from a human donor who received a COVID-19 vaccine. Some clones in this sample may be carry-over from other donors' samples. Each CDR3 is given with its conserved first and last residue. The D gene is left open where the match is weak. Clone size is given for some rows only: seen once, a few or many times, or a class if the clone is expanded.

CDR3nt: TGTGCCAGCAGCCATTTACTAGCGGGGGGTACGAGCACAGATACGCAGTATTTT
CDR3aa: CASSHLLAGGTSTDTQYF
j_gene: TRBJ2-3
v_gene: TRBV14
d_gene: TRBD2
abundance: NA

CDR3nt: TGTGCCAGCAGCCAAGAAATATTCGGGGGTTACACCGGGGAGCTGTTTTTT
CDR3aa: CASSQEIFGGYTGELFF
j_gene: TRBJ2-2
v_gene: TRBV3-1/TRBV3-2
d_gene: NA
abundance: NA

CDR3nt: TGCGCCAGCAGCCCGCCCCAAGCCTCAGGCGGGGAGCTGTTTTTT
CDR3aa: CASSPPQASGGELFF
j_gene: TRBJ2-2
v_gene: TRBV5-1
d_gene: NA
abundance: NA

CDR3nt: TGTGCCAGCAGCCTCCCGCCTCTTGGGCAGGGGAGAGAGACCCAGTACTTC
CDR3aa: CASSLPPLGQGRETQYF
j_gene: TRBJ2-5
v_gene: TRBV5-5
d_gene: NA
abundance: NA

CDR3nt: TGTGCCAGCTCCCCTCGGGGGGGAACAGGGGTCGCAGATACGCAGTATTTT
CDR3aa: CASSPRGGTGVADTQYF
j_gene: TRBJ2-3
v_gene: TRBV18
d_gene: NA
abundance: NA

CDR3nt: TGTGCCAGCAGCGGATCCTCAGGGATGTTCACTGAAGCTTTCTTT
CDR3aa: CASSGSSGMFTEAFF
j_gene: TRBJ1-1
v_gene: TRBV9
d_gene: NA
abundance: NA

CDR3nt: TGTGCCAGCAGTCTTACAGGGAACACTGAAGCTTTCTTT
CDR3aa: CASSLTGNTEAFF
j_gene: TRBJ1-1
v_gene: TRBV6-6
d_gene: NA
abundance: once

CDR3nt: TGCGCCAGCAGCTTGGGCCAGTACTCCTACAATGAGCAGTTCTTC
CDR3aa: CASSLGQYSYNEQFF
j_gene: TRBJ2-1
v_gene: TRBV5-1
d_gene: NA
abundance: NA

CDR3nt: TGTGCCAGCAGCTCCAGGTTACAAAATTCACCCCTCCACTTT
CDR3aa: CASSSRLQNSPLHF
j_gene: TRBJ1-6
v_gene: TRBV7-2
d_gene: NA
abundance: medium-sized

CDR3nt: TGTGCCAGCAGCTTAGCGATAAGTACAGATACGCAGTATTTT
CDR3aa: CASSLAISTDTQYF
j_gene: TRBJ2-3
v_gene: TRBV7-2
d_gene: NA
abundance: NA

CDR3nt: TGTGCCAGCAGCCCCAGATTAGCGGGGGGTTACAATGAGCAGTTCTTC
CDR3aa: CASSPRLAGGYNEQFF
j_gene: TRBJ2-1
v_gene: TRBV9
d_gene: TRBD2
abundance: NA

CDR3nt: TGCGCCAGCAGCACGTACAGGGAGTCCGATACGCAGTATTTT
CDR3aa: CASSTYRESDTQYF
j_gene: TRBJ2-3
v_gene: TRBV5-1
d_gene: NA
abundance: NA

CDR3nt: TGTGCCAGCAGTGAATCTCGGGCAGATACGCAGTATTTT
CDR3aa: CASSESRADTQYF
j_gene: TRBJ2-3
v_gene: TRBV6-1
d_gene: NA
abundance: few

CDR3nt: TGTGCCAGCAGCTTGGGAGAGACCCAGTACTTC
CDR3aa: CASSLGETQYF
j_gene: TRBJ2-5
v_gene: TRBV11-2
d_gene: NA
abundance: once

CDR3nt: TGTGCCAGCAGTTTGAGGCGCTACTCAGAGACCCAGTACTTC
CDR3aa: CASSLRRYSETQYF
j_gene: TRBJ2-5
v_gene: TRBV27
d_gene: NA
abundance: NA

CDR3nt: TGTGCCAGCAGCCCCCGGGACGGCATCTATGGCTACACCTTC
CDR3aa: CASSPRDGIYGYTF
j_gene: TRBJ1-2
v_gene: TRBV7-2
d_gene: NA
abundance: NA

CDR3nt: TGTGCCAGTAGTACGGGACAGACCGACACTGAAGCTTTCTTT
CDR3aa: CASSTGQTDTEAFF
j_gene: TRBJ1-1
v_gene: TRBV19
d_gene: TRBD1
abundance: NA

CDR3nt: TGTGCCTGGAGTGTGCTGGGGGTGAGAGAGACCCAGTACTTC
CDR3aa: CAWSVLGVRETQYF
j_gene: TRBJ2-5
v_gene: TRBV30
d_gene: NA
abundance: NA

CDR3nt: TGTGCCAGCAGCCCGACAGGGTCTAACACCGGGGAGCTGTTTTTT
CDR3aa: CASSPTGSNTGELFF
j_gene: TRBJ2-2
v_gene: TRBV7-2
d_gene: TRBD1
abundance: NA

CDR3nt: TGTGCCAGCAGCTTAGAGTCCCAGGGGGGTGAGCAGTTCTTC
CDR3aa: CASSLESQGGEQFF
j_gene: TRBJ2-1
v_gene: TRBV7-2
d_gene: NA
abundance: NA

CDR3nt: TGTGCCAGCAGTTACTCGAAAGTTTCCAGCACGGTAGCCAAAAACATTCAGTACTTC
CDR3aa: CASSYSKVSSTVAKNIQYF
j_gene: TRBJ2-4
v_gene: TRBV6-2/TRBV6-3
d_gene: NA
abundance: NA

CDR3nt: TGTGCCAGCAGTTACGCTAGTAGCGTAGCCAAAAACATTCAGTACTTC
CDR3aa: CASSYASSVAKNIQYF
j_gene: TRBJ2-4
v_gene: TRBV6-2/TRBV6-3
d_gene: NA
abundance: NA

CDR3nt: TGCGCCAGCAGCCAAGATCTTGGGGGATCAAACACCGGGGAGCTGTTTTTT
CDR3aa: CASSQDLGGSNTGELFF
j_gene: TRBJ2-2
v_gene: TRBV4-3
d_gene: NA
abundance: few

CDR3nt: TGTGCCAGCAGTGAGGTTCCGCTAGGCCCTAGCACAGATACGCAGTATTTT
CDR3aa: CASSEVPLGPSTDTQYF
j_gene: TRBJ2-3
v_gene: TRBV2
d_gene: NA
abundance: NA

CDR3nt: TGTGCCAGCAGCTTAGCCACAGCATCGGTCACTGAAGCTTTCTTT
CDR3aa: CASSLATASVTEAFF
j_gene: TRBJ1-1
v_gene: TRBV7-2
d_gene: NA
abundance: NA

CDR3nt: TGTGCCACCAGGTACGGGATAAATCAGCCCCAGCATTTT
CDR3aa: CATRYGINQPQHF
j_gene: TRBJ1-5
v_gene: TRBV15
d_gene: NA
abundance: NA

CDR3nt: TGTGCCAGCAGCGTGACTTCCCACCGGGAGCTGTTTTTT
CDR3aa: CASSVTSHRELFF
j_gene: TRBJ2-2
v_gene: TRBV9
d_gene: NA
abundance: NA

CDR3nt: TGTGCCAGCACCGACACCAGTAGGCGCAATCAGCCCCAGCATTTT
CDR3aa: CASTDTSRRNQPQHF
j_gene: TRBJ1-5
v_gene: TRBV6-6
d_gene: NA
abundance: NA

CDR3nt: TGTGCCAGCAGTCCATTGGGGGGGACGGAGACCCAGTACTTC
CDR3aa: CASSPLGGTETQYF
j_gene: TRBJ2-5
v_gene: TRBV3-1/TRBV3-2
d_gene: TRBD2
abundance: NA

CDR3nt: TGTGCCAGCAGTTTCTTTGCTGGAAACACCATATATTTT
CDR3aa: CASSFFAGNTIYF
j_gene: TRBJ1-3
v_gene: TRBV12-3/TRBV12-4
d_gene: NA
abundance: NA

CDR3nt: TGTGCCAGCAGGGGACAACAACAAGAGACCCAGTACTTC
CDR3aa: CASRGQQQETQYF
j_gene: TRBJ2-5
v_gene: TRBV5-6
d_gene: NA
abundance: NA

CDR3nt: TGCAGTGCTAGTGAAGGGGAGTATCTTCGTGGCTACACCTTC
CDR3aa: CSASEGEYLRGYTF
j_gene: TRBJ1-2
v_gene: TRBV20-1
d_gene: NA
abundance: NA

CDR3nt: TGTGCCAGCATGGACAACCCGACGCTTGCGACCCAGTACTTC
CDR3aa: CASMDNPTLATQYF
j_gene: TRBJ2-5
v_gene: TRBV6-5
d_gene: NA
abundance: NA

CDR3nt: TGTGCCAGCAGTCCCAACCCTCCGAAGGATGGCTACACCTTC
CDR3aa: CASSPNPPKDGYTF
j_gene: TRBJ1-2
v_gene: TRBV6-2/TRBV6-3
d_gene: NA
abundance: few

CDR3nt: TGTGCCAGCTCACGACCCGGGACAGAAAATGAAAAACTGTTTTTT
CDR3aa: CASSRPGTENEKLFF
j_gene: TRBJ1-4
v_gene: TRBV18
d_gene: TRBD1
abundance: NA

CDR3nt: TGTGCCAGCAAGAGGGGAGCAGACTATGGCTACACCTTC
CDR3aa: CASKRGADYGYTF
j_gene: TRBJ1-2
v_gene: TRBV25-1
d_gene: NA
abundance: NA

CDR3nt: TGTGCCAGCAGCTCGCAATTCTCAACGGATACGCAGTATTTT
CDR3aa: CASSSQFSTDTQYF
j_gene: TRBJ2-3
v_gene: TRBV7-2
d_gene: NA
abundance: NA

CDR3nt: TGTGCCACCAGCAGAAGGACAGCGAACACCGGGGAGCTGTTTTTT
CDR3aa: CATSRRTANTGELFF
j_gene: TRBJ2-2
v_gene: TRBV15
d_gene: NA
abundance: NA

CDR3nt: TGTGCCAGCAGCTTGGCCGCAGGCCTCTATACGCAGTATTTT
CDR3aa: CASSLAAGLYTQYF
j_gene: TRBJ2-3
v_gene: TRBV5-5
d_gene: NA
abundance: NA

CDR3nt: TGTGCCAGCAGTTACTCAGGGCAGGGCACTGAAGCTTTCTTT
CDR3aa: CASSYSGQGTEAFF
j_gene: TRBJ1-1
v_gene: TRBV6-5
d_gene: NA
abundance: NA

CDR3nt: TGTGCCAGCAGCCAAACGCCCCCCACAGCCACCTACGAGCAGTACTTC
CDR3aa: CASSQTPPTATYEQYF
j_gene: TRBJ2-7
v_gene: TRBV3-1/TRBV3-2
d_gene: NA
abundance: NA

CDR3nt: TGTGCCAGCGGAAAGGGCCGCGCTTCCTACAATGAGCAGTTCTTC
CDR3aa: CASGKGRASYNEQFF
j_gene: TRBJ2-1
v_gene: TRBV2
d_gene: NA
abundance: once

CDR3nt: TGTGCCAGCAGCTTAGGACGCGGAACAGACCAACTCAAAAACATTCAGTACTTC
CDR3aa: CASSLGRGTDQLKNIQYF
j_gene: TRBJ2-4
v_gene: TRBV7-8
d_gene: NA
abundance: NA

CDR3nt: TGTGCCAGCAGCCCCCGGGACGTCGATCAGCCCCAGCATTTT
CDR3aa: CASSPRDVDQPQHF
j_gene: TRBJ1-5
v_gene: TRBV4-2
d_gene: NA
abundance: NA

CDR3nt: TGCGCCAGCGGCACTAAACCGAGACAGGGGGGCAACAATGAGCAGTTCTTC
CDR3aa: CASGTKPRQGGNNEQFF
j_gene: TRBJ2-1
v_gene: TRBV5-1
d_gene: TRBD1
abundance: NA

CDR3nt: TGTGCCAGCAGCGAAGTGGGGCCCCAGCATTTT
CDR3aa: CASSEVGPQHF
j_gene: TRBJ1-5
v_gene: TRBV6-1
d_gene: NA
abundance: NA

CDR3nt: TGTGCCAGCAGTTACCCCGCGGGGAAAGAGACCCAGTACTTC
CDR3aa: CASSYPAGKETQYF
j_gene: TRBJ2-5
v_gene: TRBV6-2/TRBV6-3
d_gene: NA
abundance: NA

CDR3nt: TGTGCCAGCAGCCTACTGTCCGGGACACAAGAGACCCAGTACTTC
CDR3aa: CASSLLSGTQETQYF
j_gene: TRBJ2-5
v_gene: TRBV7-3
d_gene: NA
abundance: NA

CDR3nt: TGTGCCAGTAGGATACACCAATTCGGACAGGTGAACACTGAAGCTTTCTTT
CDR3aa: CASRIHQFGQVNTEAFF
j_gene: TRBJ1-1
v_gene: TRBV19
d_gene: TRBD1
abundance: NA

CDR3nt: TGCGCCAGCAGCTTGAACAATGAGCAGTTCTTC
CDR3aa: CASSLNNEQFF
j_gene: TRBJ2-1
v_gene: TRBV5-1
d_gene: NA
abundance: NA

CDR3nt: TGTGCCAGCAGCTTTTTGAATGAGCAGTTCTTC
CDR3aa: CASSFLNEQFF
j_gene: TRBJ2-1
v_gene: TRBV7-2
d_gene: NA
abundance: NA

CDR3nt: TGTGCCAGCACCCAACAGGGTTCCTATAATTCACCCCTCCACTTT
CDR3aa: CASTQQGSYNSPLHF
j_gene: TRBJ1-6
v_gene: TRBV2
d_gene: NA
abundance: few

CDR3nt: TGTGCCAGCAGCCCACAAGGGACTAGCGGGAGCACCGGGGAGCTGTTTTTT
CDR3aa: CASSPQGTSGSTGELFF
j_gene: TRBJ2-2
v_gene: TRBV9
d_gene: TRBD2
abundance: NA

CDR3nt: TGCGCCAGCAGCAACAAGGGACTAGACCAAGAGACCCAGTACTTC
CDR3aa: CASSNKGLDQETQYF
j_gene: TRBJ2-5
v_gene: TRBV5-1
d_gene: TRBD2
abundance: NA

CDR3nt: TGTGCCAGCAGCACAGGACAGGTGGCCAAAAACATTCAGTACTTC
CDR3aa: CASSTGQVAKNIQYF
j_gene: TRBJ2-4
v_gene: TRBV5-5
d_gene: TRBD1
abundance: few

CDR3nt: TGTGCCAGCAGTTATACAATGAACACCGGGGAGCTGTTTTTT
CDR3aa: CASSYTMNTGELFF
j_gene: TRBJ2-2
v_gene: TRBV6-5
d_gene: NA
abundance: NA

CDR3nt: TGTGCCAGCAGCTTATCCGGACGGGGGATGGAGGGAGAAGCTTTCTTT
CDR3aa: CASSLSGRGMEGEAFF
j_gene: TRBJ1-1
v_gene: TRBV7-2
d_gene: NA
abundance: NA

CDR3nt: TGTGCCTGGAACCAGAACCTTGACACAGATACGCAGTATTTT
CDR3aa: CAWNQNLDTDTQYF
j_gene: TRBJ2-3
v_gene: TRBV30
d_gene: NA
abundance: NA

CDR3nt: TGTGCCTGGGGACACGGGGGCACCATATATTTT
CDR3aa: CAWGHGGTIYF
j_gene: TRBJ1-3
v_gene: TRBV30
d_gene: NA
abundance: NA